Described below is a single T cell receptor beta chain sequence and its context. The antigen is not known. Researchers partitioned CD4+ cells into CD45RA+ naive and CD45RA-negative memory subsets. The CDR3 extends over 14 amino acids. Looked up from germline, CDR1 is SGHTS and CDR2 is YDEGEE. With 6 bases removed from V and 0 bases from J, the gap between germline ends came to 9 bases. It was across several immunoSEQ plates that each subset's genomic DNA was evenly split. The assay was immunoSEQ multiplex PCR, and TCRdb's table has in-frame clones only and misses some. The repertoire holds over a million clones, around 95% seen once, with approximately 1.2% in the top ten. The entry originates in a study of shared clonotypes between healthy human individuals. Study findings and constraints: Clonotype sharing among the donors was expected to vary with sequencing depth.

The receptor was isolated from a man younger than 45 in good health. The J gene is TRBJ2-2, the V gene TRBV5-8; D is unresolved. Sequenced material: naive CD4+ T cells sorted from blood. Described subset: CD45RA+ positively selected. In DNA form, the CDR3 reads TGTGCCAGCAAACCCCTGACGAACACCGGGGAGCTGTTTTTT. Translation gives CASKPLTNTGELFF.